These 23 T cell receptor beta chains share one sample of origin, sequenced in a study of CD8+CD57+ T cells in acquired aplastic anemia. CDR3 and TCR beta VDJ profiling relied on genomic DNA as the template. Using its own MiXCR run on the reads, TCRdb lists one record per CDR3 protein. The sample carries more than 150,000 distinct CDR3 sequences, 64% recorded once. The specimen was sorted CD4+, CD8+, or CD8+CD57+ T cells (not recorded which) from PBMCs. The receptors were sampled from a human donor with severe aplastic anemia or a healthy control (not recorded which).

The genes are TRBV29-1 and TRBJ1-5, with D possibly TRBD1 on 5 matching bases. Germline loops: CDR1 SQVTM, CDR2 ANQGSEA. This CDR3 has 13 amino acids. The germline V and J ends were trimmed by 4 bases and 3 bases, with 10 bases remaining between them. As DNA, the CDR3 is TGCAGCGTTGGCAGGGAATACAATCAGCCCCAGCATTTT. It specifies CSVGREYNQPQHF.

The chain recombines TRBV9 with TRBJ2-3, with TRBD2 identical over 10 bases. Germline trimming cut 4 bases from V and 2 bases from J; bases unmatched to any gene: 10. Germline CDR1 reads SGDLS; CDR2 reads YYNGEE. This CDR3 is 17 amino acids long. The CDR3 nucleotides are TGTGCCAGCAGCCCCCGGGTAGCGGGGGGCCACACAGATACGCAGTATTTT. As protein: CASSPRVAGGHTDTQYF.

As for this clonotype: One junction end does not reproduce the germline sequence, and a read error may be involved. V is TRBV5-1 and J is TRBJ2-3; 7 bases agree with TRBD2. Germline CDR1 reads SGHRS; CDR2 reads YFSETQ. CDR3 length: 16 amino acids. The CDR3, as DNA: TGTGCCAGCAGCTTAAATGTTTTCGGGGGGACAGATACGCAGTATTTT. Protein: CASSLNVFGGTDTQYF.

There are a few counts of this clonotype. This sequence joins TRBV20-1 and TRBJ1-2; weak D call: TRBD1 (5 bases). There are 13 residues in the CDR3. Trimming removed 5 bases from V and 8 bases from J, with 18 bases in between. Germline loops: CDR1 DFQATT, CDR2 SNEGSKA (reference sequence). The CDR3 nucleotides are TGCAGTGCTCCACCCCTCTCAACAGGCGGCTACACCTTC. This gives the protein CSAPPLSTGGYTF.

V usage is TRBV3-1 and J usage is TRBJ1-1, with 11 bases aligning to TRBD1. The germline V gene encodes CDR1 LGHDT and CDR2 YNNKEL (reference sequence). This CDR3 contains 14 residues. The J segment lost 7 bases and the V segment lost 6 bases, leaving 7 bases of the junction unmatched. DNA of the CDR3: TGTGCCAGCAGTCTCCGGGACAGGGGGATTGAAGCTTTCTTT. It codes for CASSLRDRGIEAFF.

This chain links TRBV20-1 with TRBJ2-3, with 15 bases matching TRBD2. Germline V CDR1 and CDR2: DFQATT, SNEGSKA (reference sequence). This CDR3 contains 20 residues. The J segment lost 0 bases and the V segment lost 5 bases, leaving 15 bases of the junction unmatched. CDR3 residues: CSAPPGLAGGGGFSTDTQYF. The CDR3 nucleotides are TGCAGTGCTCCACCGGGACTAGCGGGAGGAGGGGGATTTAGCACAGATACGCAGTATTTT.

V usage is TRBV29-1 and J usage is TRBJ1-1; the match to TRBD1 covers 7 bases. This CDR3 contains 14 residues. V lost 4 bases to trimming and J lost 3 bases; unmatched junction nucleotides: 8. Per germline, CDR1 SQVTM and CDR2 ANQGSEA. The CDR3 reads CSVGGGEGDTEAFF. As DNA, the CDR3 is TGCAGCGTTGGAGGGGGCGAGGGAGACACTGAAGCTTTCTTT.

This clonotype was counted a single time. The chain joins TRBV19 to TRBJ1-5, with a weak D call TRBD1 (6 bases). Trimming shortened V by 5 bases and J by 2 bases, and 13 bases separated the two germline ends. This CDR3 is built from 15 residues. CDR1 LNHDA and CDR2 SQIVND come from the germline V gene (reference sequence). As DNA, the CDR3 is TGTGCCAGTAGTCCGGGGGGCGCGGGCAATCAGCCCCAGCATTTT. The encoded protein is CASSPGGAGNQPQHF.

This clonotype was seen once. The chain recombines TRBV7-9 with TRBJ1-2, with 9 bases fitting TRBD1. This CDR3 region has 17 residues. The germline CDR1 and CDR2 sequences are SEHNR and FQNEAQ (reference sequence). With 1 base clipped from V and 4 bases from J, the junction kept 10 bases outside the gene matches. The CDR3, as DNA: TGTGCCAGCAGCTTAGTAAGACAGGGGGGCGTAGGCTATGGCTACACCTTC. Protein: CASSLVRQGGVGYGYTF.

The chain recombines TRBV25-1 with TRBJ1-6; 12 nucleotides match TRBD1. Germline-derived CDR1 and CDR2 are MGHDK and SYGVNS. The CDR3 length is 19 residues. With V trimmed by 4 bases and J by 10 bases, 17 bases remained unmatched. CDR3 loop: CASSARDRGQGAIGSPLHF. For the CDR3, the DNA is TGTGCCAGCAGTGCTAGAGATCGGGGACAGGGGGCAATCGGGTCACCCCTCCACTTT.

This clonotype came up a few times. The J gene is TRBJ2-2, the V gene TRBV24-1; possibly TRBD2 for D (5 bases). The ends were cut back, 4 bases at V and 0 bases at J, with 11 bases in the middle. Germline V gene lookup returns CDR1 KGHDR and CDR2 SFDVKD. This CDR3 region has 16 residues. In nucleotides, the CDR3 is TGTGCCACCAGTGACCGACTATCTACGAACACCGGGGAGCTGTTTTTT. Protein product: CATSDRLSTNTGELFF.

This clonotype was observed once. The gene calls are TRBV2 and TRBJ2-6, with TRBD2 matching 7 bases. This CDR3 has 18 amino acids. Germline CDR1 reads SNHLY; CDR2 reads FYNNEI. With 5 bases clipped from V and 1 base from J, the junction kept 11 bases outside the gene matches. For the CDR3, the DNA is TGTGCCAGCAGTCCGGCCGGGACTACCTTATCTGGGGCCAACGTCCTGACTTTC. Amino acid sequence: CASSPAGTTLSGANVLTF.

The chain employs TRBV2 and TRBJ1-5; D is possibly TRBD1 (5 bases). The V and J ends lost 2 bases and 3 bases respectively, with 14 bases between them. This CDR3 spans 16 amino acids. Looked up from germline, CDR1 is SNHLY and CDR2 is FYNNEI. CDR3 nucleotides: TGTGCCAGCAGTGAAACAGGAGGAGTTACCAATCAGCCCCAGCATTTT. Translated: CASSETGGVTNQPQHF. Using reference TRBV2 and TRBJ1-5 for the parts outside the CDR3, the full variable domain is EPEVTQTPSHQVTQMGQEVILRCVPISNHLYFYWYRQILGQKVEFLVSFYNNEISEKSEIFDDQFSVERPDGSNFTLKIRSTKLEDSAMYFCASSETGGVTNQPQHFGDGTRLSIL.

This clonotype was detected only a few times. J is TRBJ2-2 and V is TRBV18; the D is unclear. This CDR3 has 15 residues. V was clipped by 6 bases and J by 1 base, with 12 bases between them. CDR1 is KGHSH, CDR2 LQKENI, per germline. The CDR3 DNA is TGTGCCAGCTCCCATCCCCAGGAGAACACCGGGGAGCTGTTTTTT. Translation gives CASSHPQENTGELFF.

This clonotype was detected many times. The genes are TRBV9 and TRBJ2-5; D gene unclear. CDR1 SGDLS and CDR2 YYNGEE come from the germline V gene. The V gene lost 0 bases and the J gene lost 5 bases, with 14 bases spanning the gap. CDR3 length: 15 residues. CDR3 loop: CASSVETVVGETQYF. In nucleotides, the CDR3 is TGTGCCAGCAGCGTAGAGACGGTAGTTGGTGAGACCCAGTACTTC.

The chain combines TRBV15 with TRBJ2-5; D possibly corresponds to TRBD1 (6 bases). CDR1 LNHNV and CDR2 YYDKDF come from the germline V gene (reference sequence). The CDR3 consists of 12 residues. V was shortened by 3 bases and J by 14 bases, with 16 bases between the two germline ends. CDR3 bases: TGTGCCACCAGCAGGACCGGGACATCGGTTTACTTC. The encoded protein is CATSRTGTSVYF.

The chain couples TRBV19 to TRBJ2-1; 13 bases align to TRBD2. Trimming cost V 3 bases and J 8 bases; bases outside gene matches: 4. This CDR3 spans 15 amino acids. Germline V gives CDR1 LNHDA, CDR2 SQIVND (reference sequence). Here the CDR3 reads CASSIWTSGSDEQFF. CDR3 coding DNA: TGTGCCAGTAGTATTTGGACTAGCGGGAGCGATGAGCAGTTCTTC.

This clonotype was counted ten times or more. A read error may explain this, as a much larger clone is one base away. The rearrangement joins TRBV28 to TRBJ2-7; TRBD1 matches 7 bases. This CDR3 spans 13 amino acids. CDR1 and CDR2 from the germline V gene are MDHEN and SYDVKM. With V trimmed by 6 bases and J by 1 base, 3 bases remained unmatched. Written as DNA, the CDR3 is TGTGCCAGCAGCTGGGACAGATCCTACGAGCAGTACTTC. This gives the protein CASSWDRSYEQYF.

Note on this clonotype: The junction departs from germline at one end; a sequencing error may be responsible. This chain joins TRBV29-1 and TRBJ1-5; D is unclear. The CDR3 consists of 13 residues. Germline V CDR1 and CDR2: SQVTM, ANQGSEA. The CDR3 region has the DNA TGCAGCGTTGAGGCGGGCAGAAATCGGCCCCAGCATTTT. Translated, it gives CSVEAGRNRPQHF.

The CDR3 DNA follows: TGTGCCATCAGTAACAACAGGGTGAACACTGAAGCTTTCTTT. Protein sequence: CAISNNRVNTEAFF. The genes are TRBV10-3 and TRBJ1-1; a weak D match, TRBD1 (6 bases). Germline loops: CDR1 ENHRY, CDR2 SYGVKD. Trimming took 5 bases from V and 0 from J, leaving 10 bases between them. The CDR3 covers 14 residues.

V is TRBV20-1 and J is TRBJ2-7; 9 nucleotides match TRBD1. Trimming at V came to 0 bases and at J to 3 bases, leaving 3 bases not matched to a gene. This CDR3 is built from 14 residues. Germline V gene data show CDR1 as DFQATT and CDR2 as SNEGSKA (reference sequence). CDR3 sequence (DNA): TGCAGTGCTAGAGATCACAGGGGGCTCTACGAGCAGTACTTC. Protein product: CSARDHRGLYEQYF.

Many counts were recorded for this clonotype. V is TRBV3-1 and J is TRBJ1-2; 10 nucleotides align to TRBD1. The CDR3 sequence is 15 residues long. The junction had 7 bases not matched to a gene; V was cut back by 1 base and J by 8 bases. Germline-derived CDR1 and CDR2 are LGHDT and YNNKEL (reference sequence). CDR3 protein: CASSQGTGGAYGYTF. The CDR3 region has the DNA TGTGCCAGCAGCCAAGGGACAGGGGGTGCGTACGGCTACACCTTC.

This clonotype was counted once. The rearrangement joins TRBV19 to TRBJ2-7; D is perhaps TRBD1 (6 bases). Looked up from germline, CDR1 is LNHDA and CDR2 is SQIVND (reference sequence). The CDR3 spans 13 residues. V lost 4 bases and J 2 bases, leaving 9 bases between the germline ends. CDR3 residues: CASSRGRTYEQYF. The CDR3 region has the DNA TGTGCCAGTAGTAGGGGGCGAACCTACGAGCAGTACTTC.